The 22 T cell receptor beta chains in this list originate from one sample, sequenced in a study of response to subunit inactivated influenza vaccine (dated by TCRdb to between 2017 and 2018). The method behind the library was RT-PCR. Sequencing relied on an Illumina HiSeq 2500. The public reads were run again by TCRdb, first through fastp at Q25 and then through MiXCR, and only productive beta chains were kept. Identical CDR3 protein sequences are pooled into one entry, listed with their most common genes and DNA. Here the sample has about 500,000 distinct CDR3 sequences; 15% to 20% occur a single time. The ten biggest clones cover 2.5% to 3.5% of the sample. This specimen was CD4+ T cells sorted from PBMCs, taken around 2 years after vaccination. These receptors all come from a man aged 50 to 69 who received an inactivated influenza vaccine. Donor details come from another sample of the same person, matched by shared clones.

The rearrangement uses TRBV28 and TRBJ2-7; D possibly corresponds to TRBD2 (7 bases). The CDR3 runs 13 residues. CDR1 MDHEN and CDR2 SYDVKM come from the germline V gene. With 7 bases removed from V and 4 bases from J, the gap between germline ends came to 14 bases. This CDR3 reads CASTLGGGYEQYF. DNA of the CDR3: TGTGCCAGCACCTTAGGGGGGGGTTACGAGCAGTACTTC.

This rearrangement joins TRBV12-3 or TRBV12-4 to TRBJ1-3; 7 nucleotides align to TRBD1. The length of the CDR3 is 14 residues. The V gene end was trimmed by 9 bases and the J gene end by 5 bases; junction bases not matched to a gene: 10. CDR3 region: CASVGRGRRNTIYF. DNA for the CDR3: TGTGCCAGTGTGGGGAGGGGGCGAAGAAACACCATATATTTT.

This clonotype has only a few counts. The chain joins TRBV12-3 or TRBV12-4 to TRBJ1-1, with unresolved D. V was cut by 7 bases and J by 3 bases, with 9 bases left in between. The CDR3 extends over 12 amino acids. This CDR3 reads CASKGWDTEAFF. CDR3 coding DNA: TGTGCCAGCAAGGGTTGGGACACTGAAGCTTTCTTT.

The gene calls are TRBV7-9 and TRBJ2-1, with D perhaps assigned TRBD1 or TRBD2 (5 bases each). This CDR3 region has 15 residues. The V gene's germline CDR1 is SEHNR and CDR2 FQNEAQ (reference sequence). The germline V and J ends were trimmed by 6 bases and 3 bases, with 15 bases remaining between them. CDR3 protein: CASRLGTEIYNEQFF. The CDR3 coding sequence is TGTGCCAGCAGACTAGGGACGGAGATCTACAATGAGCAGTTCTTC.

The J gene is TRBJ2-5, the V gene TRBV5-6; 8 positions match TRBD2. This CDR3 has 15 residues. The trim removed 4 bases at V and 1 base at J, leaving 6 bases unmatched. Germline V lookup: CDR1 SGHDT, CDR2 YYEEEE. Here the CDR3 DNA reads TGTGCCAGCAGCCTTAGCGGGATCAGCCAAGAGACCCAGTACTTC. Amino acids: CASSLSGISQETQYF.

The V and J genes are TRBV19 and TRBJ2-1; D is perhaps TRBD1 or TRBD2 (5 bases each). Trimming took 6 bases from V and 6 from J, leaving 12 bases between them. In germline, CDR1 is LNHDA, CDR2 SQIVND (reference sequence). This CDR3 spans 13 amino acids. The CDR3 sequence: CASSNSGGNEQFF. CDR3 nucleotide sequence: TGTGCCAGTAGCAACAGTGGGGGCAATGAGCAGTTCTTC. Filled out from reference TRBV19 and TRBJ2-1, the complete variable domain reads DGGITQSPKYLFRKEGQNVTLSCEQNLNHDAMYWYRQDPGQGLRLIYYSQIVNDFQKGDIAEGYSVSREKKESFPLTVTSAQKNPTAFYLCASSNSGGNEQFFGPGTRLTVL.

The chain links TRBV7-2 to TRBJ2-2; D unclear. Trimming removed 7 bases at V and 5 bases at J, with 14 bases between. Per the germline V gene, CDR1 is SGHTA and CDR2 is FQGNSA. The length of the CDR3 is 14 residues. In DNA, the CDR3 is TGTGCCAGCAATGTCCTTAGGGTGACCGGGGAGCTGTTTTTT. This translates into CASNVLRVTGELFF.

The chain is built from TRBV30 and TRBJ2-3, with D uncertain. Trimming took off 2 bases at V and 6 bases at J, with 6 bases between the two ends. The CDR3 extends over 11 amino acids. Looked up from germline, CDR1 is GTSNPN and CDR2 is SVGIG (reference sequence). CDR3 in amino acids: CAWSPRDTQYF. In nucleotides, the CDR3 is TGTGCCTGGAGTCCCCGGGATACGCAGTATTTT.

In this sample, this clonotype turned up many times. This rearrangement joins TRBV20-1 to TRBJ2-7, with 12 bases that match TRBD2. The trim removed 3 bases at V and 5 bases at J, leaving 5 bases unmatched. The length of the CDR3 is 14 residues. Germline V CDR1 and CDR2: DFQATT, SNEGSKA (reference sequence). CDR3 in amino acids: CSARLTSGGDEQYF. CDR3 in DNA: TGCAGTGCTAGGCTGACTAGCGGGGGTGACGAGCAGTACTTC.

This clonotype was counted only a few times. A junction end diverges from the germline sequence, so it may reflect a read error. J is TRBJ2-7 and V is TRBV18; TRBD1 matches 11 bases. The CDR3 is 16 amino acids. The germline V gene encodes CDR1 KGHSH and CDR2 LQKENI. For the CDR3, the DNA is TGTGCCAGCTCACCGGTAAGGACAGGGGGCTCCTATGAGCAGTACTTC. Protein sequence: CASSPVRTGGSYEQYF.

This chain connects TRBV10-3 to TRBJ1-1; D uncertain. Germline-derived CDR1 and CDR2 are ENHRY and SYGVKD. Trimming cost V 4 bases and J 1 base, with 10 bases left between them. The CDR3 sequence is 14 residues long. The chain's CDR3 is CAISGKEGNTEAFF. In DNA form, the CDR3 reads TGTGCCATCAGTGGAAAGGAGGGGAACACTGAAGCTTTCTTT.

The gene calls are TRBV7-9 and TRBJ2-3; D may correspond to TRBD1 or TRBD2 (6 bases each). V lost 6 bases, J lost 2 bases, and 18 bases lay in between. Germline V CDR1 and CDR2: SEHNR, FQNEAQ (reference sequence). CDR3 size: 16 residues. The CDR3 protein is CASSPLGGGPTDTQYF. As DNA, the CDR3 is TGTGCCAGCAGTCCCTTAGGTGGGGGGCCCACAGATACGCAGTATTTT.

This clonotype was seen ten or more times. The chain has TRBV7-2 and TRBJ2-4; D gene unclear. This CDR3 has 15 residues. Germline-derived CDR1 and CDR2 are SGHTA and FQGNSA. Between the trimmed V and J ends, which lost 0 bases and 6 bases, there was a span of 12 bases. DNA of the CDR3: TGTGCCAGCAGCTTAGCCCCCGCCCCGGGAAACATTCAGTACTTC. Encoded protein: CASSLAPAPGNIQYF.

This clonotype was seen more than once but under ten times. V is TRBV15 and J is TRBJ2-3, with D possibly being TRBD2 (5 bases). CDR1 and CDR2 from the germline V gene are LNHNV and YYDKDF (reference sequence). V was pared by 0 bases and J by 4 bases, with 11 bases between. CDR3 size: 15 residues. CDR3 nucleotide sequence: TGTGCCACCAGCAGAGACCTAACGAGGGCAGATACGCAGTATTTT. It codes for CATSRDLTRADTQYF.

The V gene is TRBV10-3, the J gene TRBJ2-4; D tentatively fits TRBD1 or TRBD2 (6 bases each). Germline lookup yields CDR1 ENHRY and CDR2 SYGVKD. V lost 2 bases and J 3 bases, leaving 20 bases between the germline ends. The CDR3 is 18 residues long. The CDR3 here is CAISEHPSGAVLKNIQYF. CDR3 coding DNA: TGTGCCATCAGTGAGCACCCGTCGGGGGCCGTGCTCAAAAACATTCAGTACTTC.

There are a few counts of this clonotype. This chain joins TRBV7-2 and TRBJ1-5, with D maybe TRBD1 (5 bases). V was shortened by 7 bases and J by 9 bases, with 16 bases between the two germline ends. CDR3 length: 13 amino acids. Per germline, CDR1 SGHTA and CDR2 FQGNSA. CDR3 nucleotide sequence: TGTGCCAGCACCACCATGGGGGAAGGGCCCCAGCATTTT. Amino acids: CASTTMGEGPQHF.

The rearrangement links TRBV20-1 to TRBJ2-1; 8 bases are a match to TRBD2. The CDR3 has 15 amino acids. Germline V gene data show CDR1 as DFQATT and CDR2 as SNEGSKA (reference sequence). J gave up 0 bases and V 1 base, and 2 bases lay outside the gene matches. CDR3 sequence (DNA): TGCAGTGCTAGAGCGGGAGGGCTCTCCTACAATGAGCAGTTCTTC. Translating gives CSARAGGLSYNEQFF.

This clonotype was seen a handful of times. V and J are TRBV3-1 and TRBJ2-1, with D unclear. Trimming removed 0 bases from V and 7 bases from J, with 10 bases in between. Germline V gene data show CDR1 as LGHDT and CDR2 as YNNKEL (reference sequence). CDR3 length: 14 residues. DNA for the CDR3: TGTGCCAGCAGCCAAGATACCAGCAATAATGAGCAGTTCTTC. This gives the protein CASSQDTSNNEQFF.

This clonotype has more than one count but fewer than ten. This sequence joins TRBV14 and TRBJ2-5, with D possibly matching TRBD1 (5 bases). This CDR3 region has 17 residues. Germline CDR1 and CDR2: SGHDN and FVKESK. Trimming cost V 3 bases and J 2 bases, with 19 bases left between them. CDR3 DNA: TGTGCCAGCAGCCATTGGGGCGAAGCTGGTCCACAAGAGACCCAGTACTTC. Protein product: CASSHWGEAGPQETQYF.

This clonotype was observed a few times. The chain links TRBV12-3 or TRBV12-4 to TRBJ2-3; TRBD2 matches at 7 bases. The V segment lost 7 bases and the J segment 8 bases; nucleotides outside the gene matches: 9. The CDR3 has 13 residues. CDR3 DNA sequence: TGTGCCAGCACTGGGCTAGCGGCGAGTACGCAGTATTTT. This codes for CASTGLAASTQYF.

The rearrangement joins TRBV6-1 to TRBJ1-2; 7 bases align to TRBD1. J was trimmed by 4 bases and V by 5 bases; bases with no gene match: 4. Germline CDR1 reads MNHNS; CDR2 reads SASEGT. The CDR3 contains 13 residues. The CDR3: CASSRTGSYGYTF. CDR3 sequence (DNA): TGTGCCAGCAGTCGGACAGGTAGCTATGGCTACACCTTC.

The chain links TRBV5-1 to TRBJ2-1; 12 bases map to TRBD1. J gave up 10 bases and V 3 bases, and 8 bases lay outside the gene matches. CDR1 and CDR2 (germline): SGHRS, YFSETQ. This CDR3 comprises 15 residues. CDR3: CASSYRDRGLGEQFF. CDR3 DNA: TGCGCCAGCAGCTACCGGGACAGGGGGCTGGGGGAGCAGTTCTTC.